The present TCR beta chain was sequenced within a study of shared clonotypes between healthy human individuals (dated by TCRdb to about 2020). Regarding the research as a whole: The cohort included a few men and two women between 18 and 49 years of age. Libraries were prepared and TCR repertoires were sequenced by different laboratories using diverse techniques, in order to increase sequencing depth and limit assay-specific biases. Leukapheresis yielded between about 0.8 and 9.5 billion PBMCs per donor. Blood TCR repertoires of about 5 healthy adults were deeply sequenced to estimate repertoire size and the extent of clonotype sharing between individuals. Per donor, three plates each were used for CD4 naive and CD4 memory, two for CD8 naive, and one for CD8 memory.

For the CD8 naive samples, CD45RO-negative cells were positively selected for CCR7, yielding a CD45RA+CCR7+ population from which TemRA cells were excluded. The donors were healthy, HIV-negative adults with no recently reported acute infections or vaccinations. Only Caucasian adults living in Nashville, Tennessee, USA were represented among the donors. Blood was collected by leukapheresis, and PBMCs were isolated by Ficoll-Histopaque density gradient centrifugation and then cryopreserved in liquid nitrogen vapor phase. Analytical flow cytometry was used to check the purity and quantity of each magnetically sorted T cell population. Genomic DNA was isolated from every sorted fraction and measured by UV absorbance on a Nanodrop 2000c. Using the deep immunoSEQ assay, TCR CDR3 regions were amplified from genomic DNA by multiplex PCR. Extracted genomic DNA from each cell subset was spread evenly across all wells of several immunoSEQ 96-well plates, with each plate serving as a replicate. Each replicate PCR for sorted subsets received around 0.2 ug genomic DNA, equal to about 30,000 T cell genomes. Purified libraries were measured with a Qubit 3.0 fluorometer, size-checked on a Bioanalyzer 2100, and measured again with the KAPA Library Quantification kit. Each immunoSEQ 96-well plate was sequenced on its own single-read 150-cycle Illumina NextSeq 550 flow cell. In the authors' own workflow: Because the immunoSEQ output held only junctional sequences and lacked quality scores, the filtering could not match the filtering applied to full-length reads. Sequences were annotated with PyIR, a Python wrapper for IgBLAST v1.9, using IMGT germline references to assign V/J genes and CDR3. Any read was removed if the V/J assignment was weak (E-value above 1e-6), the CDR3 was missing, or the read contained stop codons, out-of-frame junctions, or ambiguous translated residues. V3J clonotypes were defined as sequences sharing the same inferred V gene, J gene, and CDR3 amino acid sequence. The percentage overlap between two repertoires was calculated by dividing the number of shared unique clonotypes by the size of the smaller repertoire. Three approaches were used to assess repertoire richness: RTK rarefaction, the Chao1 estimator, and Recon v2.1 estimates of unobserved clonotypes. OLGA was used to compute generation probabilities for all TCRbeta clonotypes that the gDNA method yielded from a few donors. Imported from immuneACCESS, the table was reduced by TCRdb to in-frame sequences with V and J called. These copies leave out some clones; in studies compared against another copy, an unresolved V gene accounts for under half, and the cause of the remainder is not known. That table furnishes V, J and clone size, whereas the DNA furnished D and trimming. Here the sample has about 680,000 clones; about 91% occur a single time. Jointly, the top ten make up roughly 24% of the sample.

As concerns this clone: It lacks a known antigen. No base quality information exists; no much larger clone differs at one position.

Findings and caveats that apply to the study as a whole: Incomplete sequencing was indicated by rarefaction of sorted-subset datasets, despite the large sequencing depth. Because the study included only a small number of donors, the genetic and exposure-history diversity represented was limited. Roughly 5% of naive CD4, roughly 3.5% of naive CD8, approximately 2.2% of memory CD4, and approximately 0.4% of memory CD8 clonotypes were shared across several donors. Sampling was restricted to blood, and TCR repertoires in tissue are likely to differ from TCR repertoires in blood. Based on pairwise subsampling, the degree of clonotype sharing among donors was expected to be affected by sequencing depth. Naive subsets generally had larger estimated clonotype richness than memory subsets. Clonotypes shared by all four sorted-subset donors showed higher generation probabilities than non-shared clonotypes.

From a lookup of the germline V gene, CDR1 and CDR2 are SGHVS and FNYEAQ. Trimming at the junction amounts to 7 bases on V and 2 bases on J, and the germline ends lie 20 bases apart. The CDR3 contains 17 residues, cysteine and phenylalanine counted. Only the CDR3 DNA is retained, 51 bases long and in frame from the first base. This receptor was obtained from a man in his thirties or forties in good health. Sequencing was carried out using naive CD8+ T cells sorted from blood. The sample's cell subset or site, from its label and the paper: CD45RA+CCR7+. The rearrangement combines TRBV7-6 with TRBJ2-2; the best D guess is TRBD1, with 5 bases matching. The sequence in DNA is TGTGCCAGCAACATTGGACAATTGGAACGAAACACCGGGGAGCTGTTTTTT. Its translation is CASNIGQLERNTGELFF. Where the CDR3 stops, the reference TRBV7-6 and TRBJ2-2 genes take over; the full variable domain is GAGVSQSPRYKVTKRGQDVALRCDPISGHVSLYWYRQALGQGPEFLTYFNYEAQQDKSGLPNDRFSAERPEGSISTLTIQRTEQRDSAMYRCASNIGQLERNTGELFFGEGSRLTVL.